This is a list of T cell receptor beta chains from one sample in a study of blood T cell repertoires in COVID-19. Method: immunoSEQ multiplex PCR; TCRdb's copy keeps in-frame clones and lacks some. This sample yields about 370,000 clones, of which 75% to 90% are seen a single time; approximately 1% belongs to the top ten. The sample comprised PBMCs or T cells enriched from blood (not recorded which). These TCRs come from a man in his late teens or twenties who had recovered from COVID-19. Each CDR3 is given with its conserved first and last residue. A D gene is named only where the DNA matches it firmly. Only part of the rows carry a size: once, few, many, or a class if the clone is expanded.

j_call	clone_size	v_call	d_call	cdr3_nt	cdr3_aa
TRBJ2-5	-	TRBV6-5	-	TGTGCCAGCAGTTACGATCAGGCTGGAGAGACCCAGTACTTC	CASSYDQAGETQYF
TRBJ1-1	once	TRBV5-4	-	TGTGCCAGCAGCCTATATCCGGGATCTGGAACTGAAGCTTTCTTT	CASSLYPGSGTEAFF
TRBJ2-1	-	TRBV7-9	TRBD2	TGTGCCAGCAGCCCCGGGACTAGCGTATCCGATGAGCAGTTCTTC	CASSPGTSVSDEQFF
TRBJ2-1	-	TRBV11-1	-	TGTGCCAGCAGCTTAGGGCAACGCAATGAGCAGTTCTTC	CASSLGQRNEQFF
TRBJ1-5	-	TRBV2	-	TGTGCCAGCAGTGAGTCTAGTGAGGGAACCCAGCATTTT	CASSESSEGTQHF
TRBJ2-3	-	TRBV4-2	TRBD2	TGTGCCAGCAGCCAAGGGAATAGCGGGGGGGCGTTTGATACGCAGTATTTT	CASSQGNSGGAFDTQYF
TRBJ2-5	-	TRBV7-6	-	TGTGCCAGCAGCAGCCCAGGGGAGACCCAGTACTTC	CASSSPGETQYF
TRBJ2-7	-	TRBV6-5	TRBD2	TGTGCCAGCAGTTACCTAGCGGGAGGCTCCTACGAGCAGTACTTC	CASSYLAGGSYEQYF
TRBJ2-2	once	TRBV7-9	-	TGTGCCAGCAGCTCGGTCGCCGGGGAGCTGTTTTTT	CASSSVAGELFF
TRBJ2-7	-	TRBV5-6	-	TGTGCCAGCAGCACCGACTGGTATACATCGGGCGAGCAGTACTTC	CASSTDWYTSGEQYF
TRBJ2-1	-	TRBV5-1	-	TGCGCCAGCAGCTTGGGGGCCGGGATTTCGGGGTACAATGAGCAGTTCTTC	CASSLGAGISGYNEQFF
TRBJ2-1	few	TRBV6-1	-	TGTGCCAGCAGTGAAAAGACAGACTACAATGAGCAGTTCTTC	CASSEKTDYNEQFF
TRBJ1-2	-	TRBV5-1	TRBD1	TGCGCCAGCAGCTTCGGGACAGGGGCGGATTCTGGCTACACCTTC	CASSFGTGADSGYTF
TRBJ2-3	few	TRBV28	-	TGTGCCAGCAGTTTAAGGAGGGCCAAAGGCACAGATACGCAGTATTTT	CASSLRRAKGTDTQYF
TRBJ2-2	-	TRBV4-1	-	TGCGCCAGCAGCCAATCGCAGGGGAGCGGGGAGCTGTTTTTT	CASSQSQGSGELFF
TRBJ1-2	-	TRBV28	-	TGTGCCAGCAGTTTAGGTCGGGGTGGCGGCTACACCTTC	CASSLGRGGGYTF
TRBJ2-1	-	TRBV28	-	TGTGCCAGCGTCCACCATGGGTCAGGGATCAATGAGCAGTTCTTC	CASVHHGSGINEQFF
TRBJ1-2	-	TRBV13	-	TGTGCCAGCAGCTTAGGCTTTGCTGCGGGGGGCTACACCTTC	CASSLGFAAGGYTF
TRBJ2-2	-	TRBV10-3	TRBD2	TGTGCCATCCGACGAATTAGCGGGGGGGCCGGGGAGCTGTTTTTT	CAIRRISGGAGELFF
TRBJ2-1	-	TRBV27	TRBD1	TGTGCCAGCAGACTGAAACAGGGGGCATTAACTTCGGGCTCCTACAATGAGCAGTTCTTC	CASRLKQGALTSGSYNEQFF
TRBJ1-2	few	TRBV11-2	TRBD1	TGTGCCAGCAGCTTGCAGGGGGCGAGTGGCTACACCTTC	CASSLQGASGYTF
TRBJ1-5	-	TRBV4-2	-	TGTGCCAGCAGCCAAGATGGAGGAGGGAATCAGCCCCAGCATTTT	CASSQDGGGNQPQHF
TRBJ1-1	once	TRBV6-5	-	TGTGCCAGCAGTTACTCGAGAAAAGGGGACACTGAAGCTTTCTTT	CASSYSRKGDTEAFF
TRBJ1-3	-	TRBV13	-	TGTGCCAGCAGCTTTCACGGTCCGGGAAACACCATATATTTT	CASSFHGPGNTIYF
TRBJ2-5	-	TRBV3-1/TRBV3-2	TRBD1	TGTGCCAGCAGCCAAAAGGGGACAGCGGAGACCCAGTACTTC	CASSQKGTAETQYF
TRBJ2-1	-	TRBV18	-	TGTGCCAGCTCAATAAGCGGGTCAAATTACAATGAGCAGTTCTTC	CASSISGSNYNEQFF
TRBJ2-2	once	TRBV7-3	TRBD2	TGTGCCAGCAGCCTTATAGCGGGAGAAACCGGGGAGCTGTTTTTT	CASSLIAGETGELFF
TRBJ2-1	-	TRBV7-3	-	TGTGCCAGCAGCTTTGGGGCAGGCAACCGTGAGCAGTTCTTC	CASSFGAGNREQFF
TRBJ1-5	-	TRBV7-3	-	TGTGCCAGCAGCTTATCAGTTGGTCAGCCCCAGCATTTT	CASSLSVGQPQHF
TRBJ1-5	-	TRBV6-5	-	TGTGCCAGCAGTCGGGGGGTGGGCAGCAATCAGCCCCAGCATTTT	CASSRGVGSNQPQHF
TRBJ2-7	-	TRBV30	-	TGTGCCTGTGCAGTAACTAACTCCTACGAGCAGTACTTC	CACAVTNSYEQYF
TRBJ1-6	-	TRBV5-1	-	TGCGCCAGCAGCTTTGTGGTAGGGGATAATTCACCCCTCCACTTT	CASSFVVGDNSPLHF
TRBJ2-7	-	TRBV19	-	TGTGCCAGTGGGCGAGGGGGAGGGTCCTACGAGCAGTACTTC	CASGRGGGSYEQYF
TRBJ1-2	-	TRBV7-8	-	TGTGCCAGCAGCTCCCAGTCTGGGGGGGCAGGGTATGGCTACACCTTC	CASSSQSGGAGYGYTF
TRBJ2-2	-	TRBV7-3	-	TGTGCCAGCAGCCCCCACCTCAGGGGCGCGGGGGAGCTGTTTTTT	CASSPHLRGAGELFF
TRBJ2-7	-	TRBV6-2/TRBV6-3	-	TGTGCCAGCAGTTTTTGGGGGCCCCATGACGAGCAGTACTTC	CASSFWGPHDEQYF
TRBJ2-5	-	TRBV9	-	TGTGCCAGCAGCGTAGGCGGTCCCGGGGGAGAGACCCAGTACTTC	CASSVGGPGGETQYF
TRBJ2-1	-	TRBV11-2	-	TGTGCCAGCAGCCGTGGGAACGGGGGGCTCAACAATGAGCAGTTCTTC	CASSRGNGGLNNEQFF
TRBJ1-6	-	TRBV7-3	TRBD1	TGTGCCAGCACTAGGAGCCACTGTCCGGGACAGGGAAACAATTCACCCCTCCACTTT	CASTRSHCPGQGNNSPLHF
TRBJ2-5	once	TRBV27	TRBD1	TGTGCCAGCAGTCCACGACAGGGGCGCCAGGAGACCCAGTACTTC	CASSPRQGRQETQYF
TRBJ2-1	-	TRBV10-3	-	TGTGCCATCAAGGGGGAGAATCATGAGCAGTTCTTC	CAIKGENHEQFF
TRBJ1-5	-	TRBV10-3	-	TGTGCCATCAGTGAGGAGACAGTTAGCAATCAGCCCCAGCATTTT	CAISEETVSNQPQHF
TRBJ1-2	few	TRBV5-1	-	TGCGCCAGCAGCCCGACCGCAAGCGTCGGCTACACCTTC	CASSPTASVGYTF
TRBJ2-1	-	TRBV24-1	TRBD2	TGTGCCACCAGTGACGGGGGGACCACCAATGAGCAGTTCTTC	CATSDGGTTNEQFF
TRBJ2-7	-	TRBV18	-	TGTGCCAGCTCACCAAGAGGCCTGAGAGGGGAGCAGTACTTC	CASSPRGLRGEQYF
TRBJ1-1	-	TRBV18	-	TGTGCCAGCTCACCACAGTCTACGAACACTGAAGCTTTCTTT	CASSPQSTNTEAFF
TRBJ2-7	-	TRBV6-5	-	TGTGCCTGTCAAGAGGCGGGTAGAGTCTACGAGCAGTACTTC	CACQEAGRVYEQYF
TRBJ1-1	-	TRBV3-1/TRBV3-2	-	TGTGCCAGCAGCCGTCTAAAGGGGGTGGGGGCGGCTGAAGCTTTCTTT	CASSRLKGVGAAEAFF
TRBJ1-4	-	TRBV13	-	TGTGCCAGCAGCCTAAAGGAAAAACTGTTTTTT	CASSLKEKLFF
TRBJ2-2	-	TRBV6-5	-	TGTGCCAGCAGTTACGAGGCCGGGGAGCTGTTTTTT	CASSYEAGELFF
TRBJ1-5	-	TRBV19	TRBD1	TGTGCCAGTAGTATAGATCGGAGGACAGGGGGCGAAGGCAATCAGCCCCAGCATTTT	CASSIDRRTGGEGNQPQHF
TRBJ2-7	few	TRBV9	TRBD1	TGTGCCAGCAGTGATGGGACAGGGGGTACGAACGAGCAGTACTTC	CASSDGTGGTNEQYF
TRBJ2-7	-	TRBV11-2	-	TGTGCCAGCAGCCCAGAGGACTCGATCGGGGAGCAGTACTTC	CASSPEDSIGEQYF
TRBJ2-1	-	TRBV5-1	-	TGCGCCAGCAGCTTGTACGCCGGCTACAATGAGCAGTTCTTC	CASSLYAGYNEQFF
TRBJ2-7	-	TRBV28	TRBD2	TGTGCCAGCAGTCAAACCTACAGGACTAGCGGGAGCTACGAGCAGTACTTC	CASSQTYRTSGSYEQYF
TRBJ2-7	-	TRBV4-3	TRBD2	TGCGCCAGCAGCCAAGAAACTAGCGGGACCATTTACGAGCAGTACTTC	CASSQETSGTIYEQYF
TRBJ1-2	-	TRBV7-2	TRBD1	TGTGCCAGCACATCCCTCCGGGACAGCTATGGCTACACCTTC	CASTSLRDSYGYTF
TRBJ2-7	-	TRBV6-5	TRBD2	TGTGCCAGCAGTTACTCTCTAGCGGGGGCCTACGAGCAGTACTTC	CASSYSLAGAYEQYF
TRBJ2-4	-	TRBV9	TRBD2	TGTGCCAGCAGCCGGGGGGGCCTCCGATTGGACATTCAGTACTTC	CASSRGGLRLDIQYF
TRBJ1-2	-	TRBV28	TRBD1	TGTGCCAGCAGTTTCCCGAGACAGGGGATGTATGGCTACACCTTC	CASSFPRQGMYGYTF